This TCR beta chain was captured in a study of cytomegalovirus exposure and HLA in healthy donors (TCRdb year 2017). About the investigation overall: A later analysis indicated that the 95 to 150 validation repertoires were generated on the platform also employed for the approximately 700 repertoires of the first cohort. The study aimed to test whether cataloging public T cell receptors could reveal signatures of past pathogen exposure. In addition to the first cohort of roughly 670 subjects, a separate validation cohort of over 90 different subjects was used. The study combined high-throughput TCR immunosequencing, statistical association of individual TCRs with disease status, and machine learning to predict cytomegalovirus infection status. Results the study describes overall, beyond this receptor: Subsequent analysis determined that TCRs grouped into clusters in the first cohort also showed a tendency toward co-occurrence across the roughly 130 validation repertoires, and 90% to 95% of cluster scores exceeded 0. A few of the identified cytomegalovirus-associated TCR beta chains were confirmed in vitro to be specific for cytomegalovirus antigens. Cytomegalovirus status was reported to be diagnosed by the classifier with high specificity and sensitivity in both the original and validation cohorts. Most TCR sequences were seen in very few donors, while some public TCRs were found in many individuals. A later analysis had no HLA typing for the validation cohort, so co-occurrence there was scored across all 110 or so repertoires. According to the authors, the approach could potentially be generalized to other disease states and immunological phenotypes. The study listed 150 to 200 TCR beta chains as associated with cytomegalovirus.

Library method: the immunoSEQ multiplex PCR assay. Processing in the source paper ran as follows. To diagnose cytomegalovirus status from the catalog of TCR beta chain sequences, a statistical classification framework was built. TCRdb retrieved this table from immuneACCESS and kept in-frame rearrangements only. Not all clones are present; in checked studies, unresolved V genes account for under half, and no reason is known for the remainder. That table supplies the V and J calls and clone size; D and trimming were determined from the DNA. A total of around 160,000 clones appear in this sample, 88% of them only once. 3% of the sample lies in the top ten. Turning to this clone: The specificity of this receptor is unknown. Per-nucleotide qualities are absent, and no much larger clonotype sits a single base away.

The donors were included in the validation cohort of 130 or so subjects, a group kept apart from the roughly 700-subject first cohort. The germline V gene specifies MGHRA as CDR1 and YSYEKL as CDR2. V is reduced by 2 bases and J by 1 base, leaving a spacing of 11 bases between them. Measured from the cysteine to the phenylalanine, the CDR3 is 15 residues long. The read is trimmed to its CDR3 DNA, 45 bases read in frame from base 1. Sequencing was carried out using PBMCs. This clonotype was obtained from a man between 18 and 29 years old in good health and CMV-seronegative. The V and J genes are TRBV4-1 and TRBJ1-2, with no D gene named confidently. The nucleotides are TGCGCCAGCAGCCAAAGCCGGGGAATTAACTATGGCTACACCTTC. Translated, it gives CASSQSRGINYGYTF.